This T cell receptor beta chain was recorded in a study of cytomegalovirus exposure and HLA in healthy donors. Study outcomes and limitations: Association of roughly 17,000 TCR beta sequences with HLA alleles was found at 0.05 false discovery rate in a later analysis.

Comments on this clone: Its cognate antigen is unknown.

Primers: 60 Vbeta forward and 13 Jbeta reverse. Some clones are missing from TCRdb's copy, which holds only in-frame ones; the method was immunoSEQ multiplex PCR. Here the sample spans 90,000 to 150,000 clones, 65% to 80% being singletons. The CDR3 is made up of 15 amino acids. From germline, CDR1 is SGHVS and CDR2 FQNEAQ. V shed 5 bases and J shed 1 base, with 9 bases lying between them. The receptor was derived from a man between 18 and 35 years old in good health and CMV-seropositive. The V and J genes are TRBV7-8 and TRBJ1-6; D might be TRBD1 (5 bases). The sample comprised PBMCs. Written as DNA, the CDR3 is TGTGCCAGCAGCCGGGGGATGTCCTATAATTCACCCCTCCACTTT. Its translation is CASSRGMSYNSPLHF.